A selection of T cell receptor beta chains follows, all from one sample in a study of T cell repertoires and HLA-DP antigens. Their antigens remain unidentified. Clones were sequenced by immunoSEQ multiplex PCR, and TCRdb holds only the in-frame ones, with some missing. The table records 55,000 to 80,000 clones, roughly 75% of them present only once. The sequenced sample was CD4+ T cells from PBMCs. The receptors originated from a man in his 60s in good health and CMV-seronegative. CDR3s include the opening cysteine and the closing phenylalanine or tryptophan. D genes are given only for firm matches. Size tells how often a clone was seen (once, few, many) or the class of an expanded clone, and some rows leave it out.

d_gene: -; abundance: -; v_gene: TRBV5-5; j_gene: TRBJ2-7; CDR3aa: CASSSPGRAFDEQYF; CDR3nt: TGTGCCAGCAGCTCCCCGGGAAGGGCTTTCGACGAGCAGTACTTC
d_gene: TRBD1; abundance: -; v_gene: TRBV6-1; j_gene: TRBJ1-1; CDR3aa: CATRPGQRAFF; CDR3nt: TGTGCCACCAGGCCGGGACAGAGAGCTTTCTTT
d_gene: -; abundance: -; v_gene: TRBV30; j_gene: TRBJ1-2; CDR3aa: CAWSEIYGYTF; CDR3nt: TGTGCCTGGAGTGAGATCTATGGCTACACCTTC
d_gene: -; abundance: -; v_gene: TRBV29-1; j_gene: TRBJ1-1; CDR3aa: CSLSVMNTEAFF; CDR3nt: TGCAGCCTCAGCGTTATGAACACTGAAGCTTTCTTT
d_gene: TRBD2; abundance: once; v_gene: TRBV11-3; j_gene: TRBJ2-3; CDR3aa: CASSSGRSTDTQYF; CDR3nt: TGTGCCAGCAGTTCCGGGAGGAGCACAGATACGCAGTATTTT
d_gene: TRBD1; abundance: -; v_gene: TRBV28; j_gene: TRBJ2-2; CDR3aa: CASSRQGRTGELFF; CDR3nt: TGTGCCAGCAGTCGACAGGGGCGGACCGGGGAGCTGTTTTTT
d_gene: -; abundance: -; v_gene: TRBV5-4; j_gene: TRBJ2-4; CDR3aa: CASSLGGGSRENIQYF; CDR3nt: TGTGCCAGCAGCTTGGGGGGTGGGAGTAGGGAAAACATTCAGTACTTC
d_gene: -; abundance: few; v_gene: TRBV9; j_gene: TRBJ1-1; CDR3aa: CASSRGKDTEAFF; CDR3nt: TGTGCCAGCAGCAGGGGTAAGGACACTGAAGCTTTCTTT
d_gene: -; abundance: few; v_gene: TRBV6-1; j_gene: TRBJ1-6; CDR3aa: CASSEAGNSPLHF; CDR3nt: TGTGCCAGCAGTGAAGCCGGCAATTCACCCCTCCACTTT
d_gene: TRBD2; abundance: -; v_gene: TRBV5-1; j_gene: TRBJ2-4; CDR3aa: CASSLEAGGPYIQYF; CDR3nt: TGCGCCAGCAGCTTAGAGGCGGGAGGGCCATACATTCAGTACTTC
d_gene: TRBD2; abundance: few; v_gene: TRBV29-1; j_gene: TRBJ2-1; CDR3aa: CSVEGGSYNEQFF; CDR3nt: TGCAGCGTTGAAGGCGGGAGCTACAATGAGCAGTTCTTC
d_gene: TRBD1; abundance: -; v_gene: TRBV18; j_gene: TRBJ1-4; CDR3aa: CASSRDRREKLFF; CDR3nt: TGTGCCAGCTCAAGGGACAGAAGAGAAAAACTGTTTTTT
d_gene: -; abundance: -; v_gene: TRBV16; j_gene: TRBJ2-7; CDR3aa: CASSLQFEQYF; CDR3nt: TGTGCCAGCAGCCTTCAATTCGAGCAGTACTTC
d_gene: -; abundance: -; v_gene: TRBV10-1; j_gene: TRBJ2-2; CDR3aa: CASSDYPGGELFF; CDR3nt: TGCGCCAGCAGTGACTACCCCGGCGGGGAGCTGTTTTTT
d_gene: TRBD2; abundance: -; v_gene: TRBV4-1; j_gene: TRBJ2-1; CDR3aa: CASSTRTSGNYNEQFF; CDR3nt: TGCGCCAGCAGCACGAGGACTAGCGGGAACTACAATGAGCAGTTCTTC
d_gene: -; abundance: -; v_gene: TRBV19; j_gene: TRBJ1-6; CDR3aa: CASSRYGAPNSPLHF; CDR3nt: TGTGCCAGTAGTCGGTACGGGGCCCCTAATTCACCCCTCCACTTT